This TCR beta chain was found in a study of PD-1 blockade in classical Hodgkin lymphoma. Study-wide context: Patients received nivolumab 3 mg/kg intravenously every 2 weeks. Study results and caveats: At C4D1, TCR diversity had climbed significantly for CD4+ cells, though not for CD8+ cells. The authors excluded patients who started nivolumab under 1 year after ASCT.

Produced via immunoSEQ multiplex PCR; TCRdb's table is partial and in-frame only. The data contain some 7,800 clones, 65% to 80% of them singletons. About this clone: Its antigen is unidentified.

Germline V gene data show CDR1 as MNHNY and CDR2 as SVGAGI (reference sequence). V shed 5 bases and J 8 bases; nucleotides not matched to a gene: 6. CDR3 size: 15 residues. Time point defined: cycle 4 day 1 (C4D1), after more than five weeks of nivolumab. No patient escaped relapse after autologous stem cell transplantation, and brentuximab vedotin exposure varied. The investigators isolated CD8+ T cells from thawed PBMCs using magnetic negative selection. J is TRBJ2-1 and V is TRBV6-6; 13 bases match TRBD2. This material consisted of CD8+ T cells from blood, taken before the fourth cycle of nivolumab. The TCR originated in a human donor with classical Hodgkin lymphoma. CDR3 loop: CASSITSGGAYEQFF. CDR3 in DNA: TGTGCCAGCAGTATTACTAGCGGGGGGGCCTATGAGCAGTTCTTC.